A selection of T cell receptor beta chains follows, all from one sample in a study of cytomegalovirus exposure and HLA in healthy donors. Here immunoSEQ multiplex PCR was the method, and the copy in TCRdb shows in-frame clones only, minus some. In the table there are roughly 200,000 clones, around 73% of which are singletons. The source material was PBMCs. These receptors all stem from a woman aged 30 to 39 in good health and CMV-seropositive. Each CDR3 is given with its conserved first and last residue. Each record gives: J gene, clone size, D gene, V gene, CDR3 DNA, CDR3 protein. A D gene is named only where the DNA matches it firmly. The size entry is marked missing in some rows and otherwise reads once, few, many or a size class.

j_call: TRBJ1-1
clone_size: -
d_call: TRBD1
v_call: TRBV7-2
cdr3_nt: TGTGCCAGCAGCATGACAGGGCCGAACACTGAAGCTTTCTTT
cdr3_aa: CASSMTGPNTEAFF

j_call: TRBJ2-5
clone_size: -
d_call: TRBD1
v_call: TRBV6-5
cdr3_nt: TGTGCCAGCAGTTCCGAGGGACAGGAGAGGGAAGAGACCCAGTACTTC
cdr3_aa: CASSSEGQEREETQYF

j_call: TRBJ2-7
clone_size: -
d_call: TRBD1
v_call: TRBV11-1
cdr3_nt: TGTGCCAGCAGCTTAGGGTCTGGACAGGTCTACGAGCAGTACTTC
cdr3_aa: CASSLGSGQVYEQYF

j_call: TRBJ2-7
clone_size: -
d_call: -
v_call: TRBV2
cdr3_nt: TGTGCCAGCAGTGATAGGACAGTCTACGAGCAGTACTTC
cdr3_aa: CASSDRTVYEQYF

j_call: TRBJ1-5
clone_size: -
d_call: -
v_call: TRBV6-1
cdr3_nt: TGTGCCAGCGCGACGGGGATGAGCAATCAGCCCCAGCATTTT
cdr3_aa: CASATGMSNQPQHF

j_call: TRBJ1-3
clone_size: -
d_call: -
v_call: TRBV9
cdr3_nt: TGTGCCAGCAGCGTAGAAAGTCTGAGCTCTGGAAACACCATATATTTT
cdr3_aa: CASSVESLSSGNTIYF

j_call: TRBJ2-1
clone_size: -
d_call: TRBD2
v_call: TRBV19
cdr3_nt: TGTGCCAGTACCAGACTAGCGGGGGGCCCTAGCTCCTACAATGAGCAGTTCTTC
cdr3_aa: CASTRLAGGPSSYNEQFF

j_call: TRBJ2-2
clone_size: once
d_call: TRBD1
v_call: TRBV28
cdr3_nt: TGTGCCAGCAGACCTCTGGGACAGGGGATCACCGGGGAGCTGTTTTTT
cdr3_aa: CASRPLGQGITGELFF

j_call: TRBJ2-7
clone_size: -
d_call: -
v_call: TRBV7-2
cdr3_nt: TGTGCCAGCAGCTACCAACAGGGTCTCGGCGAGCAGTACTTC
cdr3_aa: CASSYQQGLGEQYF

j_call: TRBJ1-4
clone_size: -
d_call: -
v_call: TRBV5-6
cdr3_nt: TGTGCCAGCAGCTTTAAATGGGGCGCAACTAATGAAAAACTGTTTTTT
cdr3_aa: CASSFKWGATNEKLFF

j_call: TRBJ2-3
clone_size: once
d_call: -
v_call: TRBV19
cdr3_nt: TGTGCCAGTAGTATATCTGGAGCAGATACGCAGTATTTT
cdr3_aa: CASSISGADTQYF

j_call: TRBJ2-3
clone_size: once
d_call: TRBD2
v_call: TRBV5-1
cdr3_nt: TGCGCCAGCAGCTTGTTTTCTAGCGGGGGGGCCGGAGATACGCAGTATTTT
cdr3_aa: CASSLFSSGGAGDTQYF

j_call: TRBJ1-2
clone_size: -
d_call: TRBD1
v_call: TRBV30
cdr3_nt: TGTGCCTGGAGTGGGGGACAGGGCGGCTATGGCTACACCTTC
cdr3_aa: CAWSGGQGGYGYTF

j_call: TRBJ2-5
clone_size: -
d_call: -
v_call: TRBV7-2
cdr3_nt: TGTGCCAGCAGCGTATATCTGGAGACCCAGTACTTC
cdr3_aa: CASSVYLETQYF

j_call: TRBJ2-7
clone_size: -
d_call: TRBD2
v_call: TRBV29-1
cdr3_nt: TGCAGCGTGGTGGGACTAGCGGGTTACTACGAGCAGTACTTC
cdr3_aa: CSVVGLAGYYEQYF

j_call: TRBJ2-2
clone_size: -
d_call: TRBD2
v_call: TRBV19
cdr3_nt: TGTGCCAGCTCTCTGGCGGGGGGGCATTCCGGGGAGCTGTTTTTT
cdr3_aa: CASSLAGGHSGELFF

j_call: TRBJ2-1
clone_size: -
d_call: -
v_call: TRBV7-9
cdr3_nt: TGTGCCAGCAGCTTAGAAATCAGCGGGCCGTACAATGAGCAGTTCTTC
cdr3_aa: CASSLEISGPYNEQFF

j_call: TRBJ2-3
clone_size: once
d_call: -
v_call: TRBV4-1
cdr3_nt: TGCGCCAGCAGCCGAGAACAGGGCTACATCACAGATACGCAGTATTTT
cdr3_aa: CASSREQGYITDTQYF

j_call: TRBJ2-7
clone_size: -
d_call: -
v_call: TRBV30
cdr3_nt: TGTGCCTGGAGTCCTCTGGGGGCAGGACCCTACGAGCAGTACTTC
cdr3_aa: CAWSPLGAGPYEQYF

j_call: TRBJ2-1
clone_size: -
d_call: -
v_call: TRBV11-3
cdr3_nt: TGTGCCAGCAGCCTCGGGATAGATGGGAATGAGCAGTTCTTC
cdr3_aa: CASSLGIDGNEQFF

j_call: TRBJ1-3
clone_size: -
d_call: -
v_call: TRBV5-6
cdr3_nt: TGTGCCAGCAGCTTGCGACCGACACACTCTGGAAACACCATATATTTT
cdr3_aa: CASSLRPTHSGNTIYF

j_call: TRBJ2-7
clone_size: -
d_call: TRBD2
v_call: TRBV10-1
cdr3_nt: TGCGCCACCAACGGACTAGCGGGAGCCACCTACGAGCAGTACTTC
cdr3_aa: CATNGLAGATYEQYF